A few counts support the clone carrying this T cell receptor (beta chain). CDR3 length: 13 amino acids. The V end was cut by 6 bases, the J end by 5 bases, with 16 bases between. Germline lookup yields CDR1 DFQATT and CDR2 SNEGSKA (reference sequence). TCRdb reanalysed the RT-PCR reads using MiXCR and keeps one entry per CDR3 protein. The sample consists of hundreds of thousands of distinct CDR3 sequences, over 12% of them appearing once. Material: memory CD4+ T cells from blood. This chain uses TRBV20-1 with TRBJ2-5; the D gene could be TRBD1 or TRBD2 (5 bases each). This sequence was found in a female donor in good health, serving as a healthy control. The CDR3 loop is CSAMYWGSETQYF. As DNA, the CDR3 is TGCAGTGCCATGTACTGGGGGTCCGAGACCCAGTACTTC.